Presented here are 9 T cell receptor beta chains from one specimen sequenced in a study of OX40 agonist ivuxolimab in advanced cancers. Library preparation used the immunoSEQ multiplex PCR assay. Drawn from immuneACCESS, this table holds only the in-frame rearrangements with V and J called that TCRdb kept. Clones are partly lost; checked studies trace under half to an unresolved V gene and leave the rest unexplained. Within this sample are just under 85,000 clones, with roughly 83% of them counted one time only. The leading ten clones occupy 7.3% of the sample. The sample in question was CD4+ or CD8+ T cells sorted from blood, obtained in a trial of the OX40 agonist ivuxolimab. The receptors were sampled from an adult with an advanced solid tumor such as melanoma, head and neck, liver or kidney cancer.

The rearrangement joins TRBV30 to TRBJ1-2; D might be TRBD1 (5 bases). Germline CDR1 GTSNPN, CDR2 SVGIG (reference sequence). This CDR3 region has 12 residues. Trimming cost V 8 bases and J 2 bases, with 12 bases left between them. The CDR3 DNA reads as TGTGCCCGAGATTACAGGAACTATGGCTACACCTTC. It specifies CARDYRNYGYTF.

The CDR3 spells CASSSGSHTGELFF. In nucleotides, the CDR3 is TGTGCCAGCAGTTCGGGATCTCACACCGGGGAGCTGTTTTTT. The rearrangement joins TRBV28 to TRBJ2-2; maybe TRBD2 (5 bases). From germline, CDR1 is MDHEN and CDR2 SYDVKM. This CDR3 is 14 amino acids long. V shed 4 bases and J shed 3 bases, with 9 bases lying between them.

The chain combines TRBV5-1 with TRBJ2-6; weak D call: TRBD2 (5 bases). Between the trimmed V and J ends, which lost 0 bases and 0 bases, there was a span of 16 bases. This CDR3 has 19 amino acids. Germline loops: CDR1 SGHRS, CDR2 YFSETQ. The CDR3 nucleotides read TGCGCCAGCAGCTTGGCCCCGCCCGCGGGTGTCTCTGGGGCCAACGTCCTGACTTTC. This sequence encodes CASSLAPPAGVSGANVLTF.

The chain uses TRBV11-2 and TRBJ1-1; no reliable D call. Germline values: CDR1 SGHAT, CDR2 FQNNGV. The CDR3 is 13 amino acids. Trimming stripped 1 base from V and 1 base from J, with 4 bases between. DNA of the CDR3: TGTGCCAGCAGCTTAGGACGGAACACTGAAGCTTTCTTT. This codes for CASSLGRNTEAFF.

This chain joins TRBV6-5 and TRBJ1-1; weak D call: TRBD1 (6 bases). Per germline, CDR1 MNHEY and CDR2 SVGAGI. V shed 6 bases and J shed 6 bases, with 11 bases lying between them. The CDR3 extends over 12 amino acids. The CDR3 region is CASSLGHSEAFF. In DNA form, the CDR3 reads TGTGCCAGCAGCCTGGGACATTCTGAAGCTTTCTTT.

This clone was detected only once. This chain connects TRBV7-9 to TRBJ1-2; TRBD1 is a possible D gene (6 bases). Trimming cost V 1 base and J 10 bases, with 13 bases left between them. This CDR3 is 13 amino acids long. Germline V lookup: CDR1 SEHNR, CDR2 FQNEAQ (reference sequence). Here the CDR3 reads CASSLGGAEAYTF. CDR3 nucleotides: TGTGCCAGCAGCTTAGGGGGGGCCGAGGCCTACACCTTC. The entire variable domain, with the rest obtained from reference TRBV7-9 and TRBJ1-2, is as follows: DTGVSQNPRHKITKRGQNVTFRCDPISEHNRLYWYRQTLGQGPEFLTYFQNEAQLEKSRLLSDRFSAERPKGSFSTLEIQRTEQGDSAMYLCASSLGGAEAYTFGSGTRLTVV.

The chain links TRBV2 to TRBJ2-1; possibly TRBD1 for D (5 bases). In germline, CDR1 is SNHLY, CDR2 FYNNEI. Deletions cut 4 bases from V and 0 bases from J, with 10 bases between. This CDR3 is 15 amino acids long. CDR3 loop: CASSVDTSSYNEQFF. The CDR3 coding sequence is TGTGCCAGCAGTGTGGACACGAGCTCCTACAATGAGCAGTTCTTC.

This chain's CDR3 is CASSGLAGRTSGAYEQYF. CDR3 DNA sequence: TGTGCCAGCAGCGGCCTGGCCGGAAGGACTTCGGGGGCCTACGAGCAGTACTTC. V usage is TRBV7-9 and J usage is TRBJ2-7, with TRBD2 as a possible D gene (6 bases). This CDR3 has 18 amino acids. Germline loops: CDR1 SEHNR, CDR2 FQNEAQ (reference sequence). Trimming pared 5 bases from V and 2 bases from J, leaving 25 bases between. The variable domain in full, completed from reference TRBV7-9 and TRBJ2-7, reads DTGVSQNPRHKITKRGQNVTFRCDPISEHNRLYWYRQTLGQGPEFLTYFQNEAQLEKSRLLSDRFSAERPKGSFSTLEIQRTEQGDSAMYLCASSGLAGRTSGAYEQYFGPGTRLTVT.

The rearrangement joins TRBV7-2 to TRBJ1-2; D gene uncertain. The CDR3 consists of 13 residues. Germline CDR1 reads SGHTA; CDR2 reads FQGNSA. With 5 bases removed from V and 0 bases from J, the gap between germline ends came to 7 bases. CDR3 sequence: CASSPQTNYGYTF. The CDR3 DNA reads TGTGCCAGCAGCCCTCAGACTAACTATGGCTACACCTTC.